Below, 10 T cell receptor beta chains from the same sample are listed, as sequenced in a study of cytomegalovirus exposure and HLA in healthy donors. This table comes from immunoSEQ multiplex PCR, and its TCRdb copy is limited to in-frame clones, with some not included. In the table there are some 69,000 clones, over 85% of which are singletons. Sequencing used PBMCs. Receptors originate from a man younger than 35 in good health and CMV-seropositive.

The chain recombines TRBV10-3 with TRBJ1-1; weak D call: TRBD1 (6 bases). Germline assignment: CDR1 ENHRY and CDR2 SYGVKD. This CDR3 contains 15 residues. V was clipped by 7 bases and J by 3 bases, with 18 bases between them. The chain's CDR3 is CAITNRVGTYTEAFF. The DNA of the CDR3 is TGTGCCATCACCAACAGGGTGGGGACGTACACTGAAGCTTTCTTT.

This rearrangement joins TRBV28 to TRBJ1-2, with unresolved D. The V and J ends lost 9 bases and 0 bases respectively, with 8 bases between them. Germline V CDR1 and CDR2: MDHEN, SYDVKM. CDR3 length: 12 amino acids. CDR3 sequence reads: CASAEPNYGYTF. CDR3 sequence (DNA): TGTGCCAGTGCCGAGCCTAACTATGGCTACACCTTC.

The chain combines TRBV12-5 with TRBJ2-5; D ambiguous. The germline V gene encodes CDR1 LGHNT and CDR2 FRNRAP. Trimming took off 6 bases at V and 1 base at J, with 12 bases between the two ends. This CDR3 comprises 14 residues. The CDR3 loop reads CASGTGARQETQYF. The CDR3 DNA reads as TGTGCTAGTGGAACTGGAGCCCGCCAAGAGACCCAGTACTTC.

The DNA of the CDR3 is TGTGCCAGCAGCTTGGGACCAGAACTCGTGGGGGCCGGGTATGGCTACACCTTC. Protein product: CASSLGPELVGAGYGYTF. V is TRBV5-4 and J is TRBJ1-2, with D possibly TRBD1 on 6 matching bases. The V gene lost 0 bases and the J gene lost 5 bases, with 23 bases spanning the gap. The V gene's germline CDR1 is SGHNT and CDR2 YYREEE (reference sequence). This CDR3 region has 18 residues.

This chain joins TRBV4-3 and TRBJ1-3; D ambiguous. The CDR3 consists of 15 residues. From germline, CDR1 is LGHNA and CDR2 YSLEER. The ends were cut back, 2 bases at V and 0 bases at J, with 8 bases in the middle. CDR3 protein: CASSQSRFSGNTIYF. CDR3 DNA: TGCGCCAGCAGCCAATCGAGGTTCTCTGGAAACACCATATATTTT.

The chain is built from TRBV9 and TRBJ1-3, with 8 bases fitting TRBD1. The junction had 6 bases not matched to a gene; V was cut back by 3 bases and J by 4 bases. The V gene's germline CDR1 is SGDLS and CDR2 YYNGEE. CDR3 length: 15 residues. The CDR3 DNA follows: TGTGCCAGCAGCGCAGGACAGGGTGCCGGAAACACCATATATTTT. Its protein is CASSAGQGAGNTIYF.

V is TRBV7-2 and J is TRBJ2-7; 7 nucleotides line up with TRBD2. Germline CDR1 and CDR2: SGHTA and FQGNSA. J gave up 4 bases and V 8 bases, and 11 bases lay outside the gene matches. This CDR3 contains 14 residues. The CDR3 nucleotides are TGTGCCAGCCGTAGTCAAGGCGGGGGATACGAGCAGTACTTC. Translating gives CASRSQGGGYEQYF. Together with reference TRBV7-2 and TRBJ2-7, the CDR3 gives the full variable domain: GAGVSQSPSNKVTEKGKDVELRCDPISGHTALYWYRQSLGQGLEFLIYFQGNSAPDKSGLPSDRFSAERTGGSVSTLTIQRTQQEDSAVYLCASRSQGGGYEQYFGPGTRLTVT.

The rearrangement joins TRBV18 to TRBJ1-2, with D possibly TRBD1 on 6 matching bases. V was trimmed by 2 bases and J by 6 bases, leaving 13 bases between them. The germline CDR1 and CDR2 sequences are KGHSH and LQKENI. This CDR3 contains 14 residues. Here the CDR3 reads CASSPVSGADGYTF. The CDR3 region has the DNA TGTGCCAGCTCACCAGTCTCAGGGGCGGATGGCTACACCTTC.

This chain connects TRBV10-3 to TRBJ1-2; 8 bases agree with TRBD1. The germline gives CDR1 ENHRY, CDR2 SYGVKD. Germline trimming cut 8 bases from V and 6 bases from J; bases unmatched to any gene: 8. This CDR3 is built from 13 residues. CDR3 nucleotide sequence: TGTGCCATCCTGGACAGGGAGATGGATGGCTACACCTTC. The encoded protein is CAILDREMDGYTF.

This chain uses TRBV27 with TRBJ2-1; D ambiguous. Germline V lookup: CDR1 MNHEY, CDR2 SMNVEV (reference sequence). The V end was cut by 0 bases, the J end by 1 base, with 7 bases between. The CDR3 length is 15 residues. The CDR3 protein is CASSLSSESYNEQFF. CDR3 nucleotides: TGTGCCAGCAGTTTATCATCTGAGTCCTACAATGAGCAGTTCTTC.